This T cell receptor (beta chain) was captured in a study of T cell responses to AZD1222 COVID-19 vaccine. From germline, CDR1 is SGHNT and CDR2 YYREEE (reference sequence). Trimming left V 6 bases short and J 0 bases short, with 10 bases between. This CDR3 has 14 amino acids. Findings and caveats of the study: Nearly half of unique spike-specific TCRs reportedly avoided B.1.351 and B.1.1.7 mutated regions. Scientists sampled the repertoires only once the peak T cell response had passed.

Repertoires were generated with immunoSEQ multiplex PCR, while TCRdb's copy carries only in-frame clones and drops some. The profile shows roughly 160,000 clones, 70% to 90% of them singletons. In the case of this clone: Its antigen is undetermined.

J is TRBJ1-3 and V is TRBV5-4; D not certain. This TCR was recovered from an adult who received the AZD1222 COVID-19 vaccine. Sample: peripheral blood, taken 28 days after the second AZD1222 dose. The CDR3 protein is CASIDKSSGNTIYF. CDR3 sequence (DNA): TGTGCCAGCATTGACAAGTCCTCTGGAAACACCATATATTTT.